The rows below give T cell receptor beta chains drawn from one sample of a study of naive and memory T cell subsets. TCRdb itself ran the UMI-ligation and nested PCR reads through MiXCR, one entry per CDR3 protein. The data hold approximately 140,000 distinct CDR3 sequences, with over 15% observed a single time. Source material: naive CD4+ T cells from blood. These receptors came from a human donor in good health. Each CDR3 is given with its conserved first and last residue. Each record gives: J gene, V gene, clone size, D gene, CDR3 DNA, CDR3 protein. A D gene is named only where the DNA matches it firmly. Size is omitted from some rows. Given values are once, few, many or a class for expanded clones.

TRBJ1-5	TRBV20-1	NA	TRBD1	TGCAGTGTCAGGGACAGGGGATATAGCAATCAGCCCCAGCATTTT	CSVRDRGYSNQPQHF
TRBJ2-7	TRBV20-1	NA	NA	TGCAGTGATACTAAATCGGGGGCGGGGTACGAGCAGTACTTC	CSDTKSGAGYEQYF
TRBJ1-1	TRBV25-1	NA	NA	TGTGCCAGCAGTGAATCCGGGACGGAAAACACTGAAGCTTTCTTT	CASSESGTENTEAFF
TRBJ2-1	TRBV14	NA	TRBD2	TGTGCCAGCAGCCGGATCGCGGGGGGCACCCTTAACAATGAGCAGTTCTTC	CASSRIAGGTLNNEQFF
TRBJ2-7	TRBV20-1	NA	NA	TGCAGTGCCCACGCGGGCCCGCGGTCCGCCTACGAGCAGTACTTC	CSAHAGPRSAYEQYF
TRBJ1-5	TRBV4-2	NA	NA	TGTGCCAGCAGCCAAAACGACAGGCGGGGCAATCAGCCCCAGCATTTT	CASSQNDRRGNQPQHF
TRBJ1-1	TRBV3-1	few	NA	TGTGCCAGCAGCCAAGCGGCAGGGCGCGGTGTGAACACTGAAGCTTTCTTT	CASSQAAGRGVNTEAFF
TRBJ2-3	TRBV7-9	few	NA	TGTGCCAGCAACGAGCGGGTACCCACAGATACGCAGTATTTT	CASNERVPTDTQYF
TRBJ2-2	TRBV20-1	NA	NA	TGCAGTGCAACGGACTCAGCTCTGACCGGGGAGCTGTTTTTT	CSATDSALTGELFF
TRBJ2-1	TRBV6-6	few	NA	TGTGCCACCAAGACCCGGGACTCGCAAAAGGGGCAGTTCTTC	CATKTRDSQKGQFF
TRBJ1-6	TRBV7-2	NA	NA	TGTGCCAGCAGCCCCGGTAATTCACCCCTCCACTTT	CASSPGNSPLHF
TRBJ1-5	TRBV12-3/TRBV12-4	once	NA	TGTGCCAGCAGTCGAGGACACGCCAGCAATCAGCCCCAGCATTTT	CASSRGHASNQPQHF
TRBJ2-7	TRBV11-3	NA	TRBD1	TGTGCCAGCAGCTTAGGGCTTCGGACAGGTACCAACGAGCAGTACTTC	CASSLGLRTGTNEQYF
TRBJ2-5	TRBV20-1	NA	NA	TGCAGTGCTAGTTTTCGGGGTCTAGAGACCCAGTACTTC	CSASFRGLETQYF
TRBJ2-3	TRBV7-3	few	TRBD2	TGTGCCAGCAGCCCTAGCGGGAGGTTAGCAGATACGCAGTATTTT	CASSPSGRLADTQYF
TRBJ1-2	TRBV12-3/TRBV12-4	NA	NA	TGTGCCAGCAGCCCCTATTCTACCGAACTGTGGAGTAACTATGGCTACACCTTC	CASSPYSTELWSNYGYTF
TRBJ2-7	TRBV28	NA	NA	TGTGCCAGCATGGAGGGAACCTACGAGCAGTACTTC	CASMEGTYEQYF